This T cell receptor (beta chain) emerged from a study of blood T cell repertoires in COVID-19. Germline CDR1 and CDR2: MGHRA and YSYEKL. This CDR3 has 15 residues. The ends were cut back, 2 bases at V and 8 bases at J, with 15 bases in the middle. Study processing details: For nucleated cells, counts were estimated from reference gene primer amplification. The assay was immunoSEQ multiplex PCR, and TCRdb's table has in-frame clones only and misses some. The DNA gave D and trimming, while V, J and clone size come from that table. The sample includes about 210,000 clones, 86% of them seen just once. Material for sequencing was PBMCs or T cells enriched from blood (not recorded which). V gene TRBV4-1 combines with J gene TRBJ1-4; D possibly corresponds to TRBD1 (5 bases). The source is a man in his forties or fifties with acute COVID-19. CDR3 protein: CASSQPSRGGEKLFF. The CDR3 DNA reads as TGCGCCAGCAGCCAACCTTCGCGGGGGGGGGAAAAACTGTTTTTT.